Each of the 31 T cell receptor beta chains below was sequenced from the same sample in a study of T cell repertoires in cytomegalovirus infection. TCRdb reprocessed the reads with MiXCR, giving one entry per CDR3 protein. Seen here are around 490,000 distinct CDR3 sequences, about a quarter observed once, and the top ten hold about 13%. Material for sequencing was PBMCs. The receptors here all came from a human donor in good health (CMV status not recorded). Some clones in this sample may be carry-over from other donors' samples.

Of note for this clonotype: Sequence at one end of the junction differs from germline and may be a read error. This rearrangement joins TRBV7-6 to TRBJ2-1; 9 bases match TRBD2. There are 15 residues in the CDR3. Germline CDR1 and CDR2: SGHVS and FNYEAQ. CDR3 amino acids: CASSSSLAGPNEQFF. CDR3 sequence (DNA): TGTGCTAGCAGCTCAAGCCTAGCGGGACCCAATGAGCAGTTCTTC.

V and J are TRBV7-3 and TRBJ2-7, with TRBD1 matching over 9 bases. The ends lost 3 bases at V and 6 bases at J; junction bases unmatched: 6. This CDR3 has 14 amino acids. CDR1 SGHTA and CDR2 FQGTGA come from the germline V gene. The CDR3 DNA is TGTGCCAGCAGCTTCGGGACAGGGAAGGCCGAGCAGTACTTC. The encoded protein is CASSFGTGKAEQYF.

V and J are TRBV15 and TRBJ1-3; perhaps TRBD1 as D (6 bases). This CDR3 region has 15 residues. From germline, CDR1 is LNHNV and CDR2 YYDKDF (reference sequence). V lost 3 bases and J lost 4, with 13 bases in between. CDR3 coding DNA: TGTGCCACCAGCAGCGGGCAGGGGTCCGGAAACACCATATATTTT. This gives the protein CATSSGQGSGNTIYF. Full variable domain (rest looked up from reference TRBV15 and TRBJ1-3): DAMVIQNPRYQVTQFGKPVTLSCSQTLNHNVMYWYQQKSSQAPKLLFHYYDKDFNNEADTPDNFQSRRPNTSFCFLDIRSPGLGDTAMYLCATSSGQGSGNTIYFGEGSWLTVV.

This clonotype has at least ten counts. The chain recombines TRBV7-2 with TRBJ2-1; TRBD2 might be the D (5 bases). The germline gives CDR1 SGHTA, CDR2 FQGNSA. V lost 5 bases and J lost 9, with 17 bases in between. The length of the CDR3 is 14 residues. The CDR3 coding sequence is TGTGCCAGCAGCCCTGGGCCGGCGGGCGGTGAGCAGTTCTTC. Its translation is CASSPGPAGGEQFF.

This clonotype was picked up many times. The genes are TRBV7-2 and TRBJ2-1; 11 bases fit TRBD2. The CDR3 extends over 17 amino acids. Trimming cost V 4 bases and J 4 bases; bases outside gene matches: 9. CDR1 and CDR2 from the germline V gene are SGHTA and FQGNSA. The CDR3 DNA reads as TGTGCCAGCAGCTCCCGACTAGCGGGAATAGGGTACAATGAGCAGTTCTTC. This sequence encodes CASSSRLAGIGYNEQFF.

The rearrangement joins TRBV20-1 to TRBJ2-7, with 9 bases identical to TRBD2. There are 14 residues in the CDR3. Per germline, CDR1 DFQATT and CDR2 SNEGSKA (reference sequence). The junction had 10 bases not matched to a gene; V was cut back by 6 bases and J by 4 bases. The CDR3 region has the DNA TGCAGTGCACTGCCCGGCGGGAGGGCGTACGAGCAGTACTTC. This encodes CSALPGGRAYEQYF.

The genes are TRBV4-3 and TRBJ2-5; 7 nucleotides line up with TRBD2. V gave up 0 bases and J gave up 4 bases; unmatched junction bases: 5. Germline V CDR1 and CDR2: LGHNA, YSLEER. The length of the CDR3 is 15 residues. CDR3 amino acids: CASSQEPQRGETQYF. The DNA of the CDR3 is TGCGCCAGCAGCCAAGAGCCACAGCGGGGAGAGACCCAGTACTTC.

Many counts were recorded for this clonotype. V and J are TRBV12-3 or TRBV12-4 and TRBJ2-7; D not resolved. V gave up 6 bases and J gave up 4 bases, with 7 bases separating them. The CDR3 has 11 amino acids. CDR3 residues: CASSSHYEQYF. CDR3 sequence (DNA): TGTGCCAGCAGCTCTCATTACGAGCAGTACTTC.

This clonotype was seen only a few times. This chain links TRBV27 with TRBJ1-6, with D tentatively TRBD1 (5 bases). Germline values: CDR1 MNHEY, CDR2 SMNVEV (reference sequence). V lost 4 bases and J 10 bases, leaving 11 bases between the germline ends. CDR3 length: 13 amino acids. Written as DNA, the CDR3 is TGTGCCAGCAGTTATTCCAGGGAGTCACCCCTCCACTTT. Amino acids: CASSYSRESPLHF.

This clonotype was counted only a few times. This chain links TRBV7-6 with TRBJ2-5, with 7 nucleotides matching TRBD1. After removal of 5 bases from V and 2 bases from J, the junction contained 8 bases not matched to a gene. Germline values: CDR1 SGHVS, CDR2 FNYEAQ. The length of the CDR3 is 15 residues. As DNA, the CDR3 is TGTGCCAGCAGCCCAAGGGACAGCTCACAAGAGACCCAGTACTTC. Amino acids: CASSPRDSSQETQYF.

The rearrangement joins TRBV27 to TRBJ1-6, with D hard to call. Germline CDR1 is MNHEY and CDR2 is SMNVEV (reference sequence). Trimming removed 5 bases at V and 4 bases at J, with 18 bases between. This CDR3 comprises 17 residues. The CDR3: CASSRATTQGYNSPLHF. CDR3 DNA: TGTGCCAGCAGTCGCGCGACAACCCAAGGTTATAATTCACCCCTCCACTTT.

This chain uses TRBV12-3 or TRBV12-4 with TRBJ1-5, with D perhaps matching TRBD1 (6 bases). The CDR3 has 14 amino acids. Trimming took 4 bases from V and 5 from J, leaving 12 bases between them. CDR3 protein: CASSSDRTDQPQHF. CDR3 nucleotide sequence: TGTGCCAGCAGTTCGGACAGAACTGATCAGCCCCAGCATTTT.

The chain combines TRBV6-2 or TRBV6-3 with TRBJ1-1; D is possibly TRBD1 (5 bases). Trimming stripped 6 bases from V and 6 bases from J, with 23 bases between. CDR1 is MNHEY and CDR2 is SVGEGT in the germline V gene. CDR3 length: 16 residues. CDR3 sequence reads: CASSPDRHPGMAEAFF. The DNA for the CDR3 is TGTGCCAGCAGCCCCGACAGACACCCGGGTATGGCTGAAGCTTTCTTT.

This clonotype occurred many times. This rearrangement joins TRBV7-2 to TRBJ2-1; D not certain. Germline CDR1 and CDR2: SGHTA and FQGNSA. CDR3 length equals 16 residues. Trimming took 3 bases from V and 0 from J, leaving 12 bases between them. The CDR3: CASSFRGGSSYNEQFF. The CDR3 region has the DNA TGTGCCAGCAGCTTCCGAGGCGGAAGCTCCTACAATGAGCAGTTCTTC.

This rearrangement joins TRBV5-1 to TRBJ2-7; 9 nucleotides match TRBD2. The trim removed 2 bases at V and 5 bases at J, leaving 5 bases unmatched. CDR1 and CDR2 (germline): SGHRS, YFSETQ. There are 14 residues in the CDR3. CDR3 region: CASSFASGNDEQYF. CDR3 sequence (DNA): TGCGCCAGCAGCTTCGCTAGCGGGAATGACGAGCAGTACTTC. The full variable domain, completed using reference TRBV5-1 and TRBJ2-7, is KAGVTQTPRYLIKTRGQQVTLSCSPISGHRSVSWYQQTPGQGLQFLFEYFSETQRNKGNFPGRFSGRQFSNSRSEMNVSTLELGDSALYLCASSFASGNDEQYFGPGTRLTVT.

J is TRBJ1-5 and V is TRBV6-2 or TRBV6-3; D unresolved. The CDR3 has 16 amino acids. Trimming removed 0 bases from V and 4 bases from J, with 13 bases in between. The germline CDR1 and CDR2 sequences are MNHEY and SVGEGT. This CDR3 is CASSYSNGIENQPQHF. In DNA form, the CDR3 reads TGTGCCAGCAGTTACTCGAACGGGATAGAGAATCAGCCCCAGCATTTT.

This chain links TRBV7-6 with TRBJ1-2; maybe TRBD1 (5 bases). This CDR3 has 15 residues. Germline V lookup: CDR1 SGHVS, CDR2 FNYEAQ. Trimming shortened V by 6 bases and J by 3 bases, and 17 bases separated the two germline ends. The CDR3 is CASRSLVRGDYGYTF. CDR3 coding DNA: TGTGCCAGCAGGTCGCTGGTACGAGGGGACTATGGCTACACCTTC.

The chain carries TRBV30 and TRBJ2-2, with 7 bases fitting TRBD1. CDR1 is GTSNPN and CDR2 is SVGIG in the germline V gene (reference sequence). Trimming cost V 5 bases and J 5 bases; bases outside gene matches: 2. CDR3 length: 12 amino acids. CDR3 sequence: CAWGGQTGELFF. Here the CDR3 DNA reads TGTGCCTGGGGGGGACAGACCGGGGAGCTGTTTTTT.

The rearrangement links TRBV30 to TRBJ1-5; D might be TRBD1 (6 bases). Per germline, CDR1 GTSNPN and CDR2 SVGIG (reference sequence). V was cut by 0 bases and J by 6 bases, with 9 bases left in between. The CDR3 is made up of 13 amino acids. DNA of the CDR3: TGTGCCTGGAGTGTACAGGGTGCTCAGCCCCAGCATTTT. It encodes CAWSVQGAQPQHF.

The V call is TRBV7-2, the J call TRBJ2-3; no firm D call. The CDR3 has 13 residues. Trimming took 6 bases from V and 2 from J, leaving 9 bases between them. From germline, CDR1 is SGHTA and CDR2 FQGNSA. CDR3 coding DNA: TGTGCCAGCAGGGCCCCCAACACAGATACGCAGTATTTT. It yields the protein CASRAPNTDTQYF.

There are a few counts of this clonotype. This rearrangement joins TRBV11-3 to TRBJ2-2; D possibly uses TRBD1 or TRBD2 (5 bases each). Germline V gene lookup returns CDR1 SGHNT and CDR2 YENEEA. CDR3 length equals 17 residues. V lost 4 bases and J 1 base, leaving 16 bases between the germline ends. DNA of the CDR3: TGTGCCAGCAGCTCACAGGCGGCGGCGGGGAACACCGGGGAGCTGTTTTTT. Translating it yields CASSSQAAAGNTGELFF.

This clonotype was detected a few times. DNA of the CDR3: TGTGCCAGCAGTTTAAACTCGCCTAACACCGGGGAGCTGTTTTTT. Residues: CASSLNSPNTGELFF. This chain links TRBV12-3 or TRBV12-4 with TRBJ2-2; D gene uncertain. V was pared by 2 bases and J by 2 bases, with 9 bases between. The CDR3 runs to 15 residues.

This clonotype appeared a few times. The chain links TRBV4-3 to TRBJ2-5; 7 nucleotides match TRBD1. The V segment lost 0 bases and the J segment 1 base; nucleotides outside the gene matches: 2. Germline values: CDR1 LGHNA, CDR2 YSLEER. The CDR3 runs 15 residues. This chain's CDR3 is CASSQEWDSQETQYF. The CDR3 DNA is TGCGCCAGCAGCCAAGAATGGGACAGCCAAGAGACCCAGTACTTC.

The chain uses TRBV28 and TRBJ1-1, with 10 bases that match TRBD1. V was pared by 7 bases and J by 5 bases, with 4 bases of the junction left unmatched. The CDR3 covers 13 residues. CDR1 and CDR2 from the germline V gene are MDHEN and SYDVKM. The CDR3: CASTRQGATEAFF. The CDR3 region has the DNA TGTGCCAGCACCCGACAGGGGGCAACTGAAGCTTTCTTT.

A few counts support this clonotype. The chain couples TRBV28 to TRBJ2-1; 7 positions match TRBD1. Trimming at V came to 5 bases and at J to 2 bases, leaving 3 bases not matched to a gene. Germline V lookup: CDR1 MDHEN, CDR2 SYDVKM. The CDR3 sequence is 14 residues long. The CDR3 sequence: CASSQGQTYNEQFF. DNA of the CDR3: TGTGCCAGCAGTCAGGGACAGACCTACAATGAGCAGTTCTTC.

This clonotype turned up a few times. V usage is TRBV19 and J usage is TRBJ1-3, with D possibly TRBD1 on 6 matching bases. This CDR3 is 13 amino acids long. Germline CDR1 LNHDA, CDR2 SQIVND (reference sequence). V lost 8 bases, J lost 11 bases, and 19 bases lay in between. This chain's CDR3 is CASGSRGPSAIYF. The CDR3 region has the DNA TGTGCCAGTGGGTCCAGGGGCCCGTCCGCCATATATTTT.

The chain couples TRBV2 to TRBJ1-2, with 7 bases matching TRBD1. V lost 8 bases and J lost 2; bases outside the gene matches: 2. This CDR3 has 12 residues. The germline gives CDR1 SNHLY, CDR2 FYNNEI. The CDR3 spells CASRGQNYGYTF. The CDR3 nucleotides are TGTGCCAGCCGGGGACAGAACTATGGCTACACCTTC.

This chain uses TRBV20-1 with TRBJ2-7, with TRBD1 matching over 9 bases. With 1 base clipped from V and 1 base from J, the junction kept 5 bases outside the gene matches. This CDR3 comprises 15 residues. In germline, CDR1 is DFQATT, CDR2 SNEGSKA (reference sequence). Written as DNA, the CDR3 is TGCAGTGCTAGAGCACCGGGACAGGGATCCTACGAGCAGTACTTC. Protein product: CSARAPGQGSYEQYF.

J is TRBJ1-2 and V is TRBV19; 10 positions agree with TRBD1. The CDR3 has 17 amino acids. The junction had 11 bases not matched to a gene; V was cut back by 3 bases and J by 4 bases. Germline V CDR1 and CDR2: LNHDA, SQIVND (reference sequence). CDR3 sequence (DNA): TGTGCCAGTAGTATTCGAGGGACAGGGGACGTCTTCTATGGCTACACCTTC. Amino acids: CASSIRGTGDVFYGYTF.

The sample holds many counts of this clonotype. The chain employs TRBV7-9 and TRBJ2-1; D remains unclear. The CDR3 length is 14 residues. In germline, CDR1 is SEHNR, CDR2 FQNEAQ (reference sequence). Trimming shortened V by 3 bases and J by 5 bases, and 11 bases separated the two germline ends. The CDR3: CASSLVMRNNEQFF. The CDR3 DNA is TGTGCCAGCAGCTTGGTGATGAGGAACAATGAGCAGTTCTTC. The full variable domain, its missing parts supplied by reference TRBV7-9 and TRBJ2-1, is DTGVSQNPRHKITKRGQNVTFRCDPISEHNRLYWYRQTLGQGPEFLTYFQNEAQLEKSRLLSDRFSAERPKGSFSTLEIQRTEQGDSAMYLCASSLVMRNNEQFFGPGTRLTVL.

This clonotype was seen many times. V gene TRBV7-2 combines with J gene TRBJ2-3, with 10 nucleotides matching TRBD2. After removal of 4 bases from V and 4 bases from J, the junction contained 8 bases not matched to a gene. The CDR3 length is 16 residues. CDR1 is SGHTA and CDR2 is FQGNSA in the germline V gene. The CDR3 reads CASSYSGTSVADTQYF. The CDR3, as DNA: TGTGCCAGCAGCTACTCCGGGACTAGCGTCGCAGATACGCAGTATTTT.